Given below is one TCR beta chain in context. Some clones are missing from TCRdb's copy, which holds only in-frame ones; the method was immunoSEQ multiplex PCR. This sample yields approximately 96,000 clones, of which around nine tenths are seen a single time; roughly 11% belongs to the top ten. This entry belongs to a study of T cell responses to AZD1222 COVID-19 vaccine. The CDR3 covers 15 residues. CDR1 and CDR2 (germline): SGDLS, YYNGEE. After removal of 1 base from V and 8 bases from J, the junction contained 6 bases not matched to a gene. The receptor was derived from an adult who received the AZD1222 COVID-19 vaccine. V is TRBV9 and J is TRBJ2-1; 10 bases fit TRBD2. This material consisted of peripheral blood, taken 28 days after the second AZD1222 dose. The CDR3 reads CASSVLAGGGDEQFF. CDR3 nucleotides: TGTGCCAGCAGCGTATTAGCGGGAGGAGGAGATGAGCAGTTCTTC.